One TCR beta chain is described in this entry. The antigen is undetermined. The data originate from a study of T cell responses to AZD1222 COVID-19 vaccine. Study-level information: Pooled together were second doses at about 4 or about 12 weeks.

Study outcomes and limitations: In the spike-specific TCR repertoire, nearly half reportedly target unmutated variant regions. Increased Spike-specific TCR breadth and depth were observed after two AZD1222 doses. The sample set comprised mostly white British donors with more females, and clonal diversity was possibly underestimated.

TCRdb's table, derived via immunoSEQ multiplex PCR, lists solely in-frame clones and lacks some. The sample holds roughly 150,000 clones; 91% are singletons and the top ten take 1.9%. Germline CDR1 is ENHRY and CDR2 is SYGVKD. The CDR3 consists of 13 residues. V lost 4 bases and J 2 bases, leaving 5 bases between the germline ends. This clonotype originated in an adult in good health. Here the sequenced sample was peripheral blood, taken on day 0 of AZD1222 vaccination. The V call is TRBV10-3, the J call TRBJ2-2; D not resolved. The CDR3 sequence: CAISATNTGELFF. In nucleotides, the CDR3 is TGTGCCATCAGTGCGACCAACACCGGGGAGCTGTTTTTT.